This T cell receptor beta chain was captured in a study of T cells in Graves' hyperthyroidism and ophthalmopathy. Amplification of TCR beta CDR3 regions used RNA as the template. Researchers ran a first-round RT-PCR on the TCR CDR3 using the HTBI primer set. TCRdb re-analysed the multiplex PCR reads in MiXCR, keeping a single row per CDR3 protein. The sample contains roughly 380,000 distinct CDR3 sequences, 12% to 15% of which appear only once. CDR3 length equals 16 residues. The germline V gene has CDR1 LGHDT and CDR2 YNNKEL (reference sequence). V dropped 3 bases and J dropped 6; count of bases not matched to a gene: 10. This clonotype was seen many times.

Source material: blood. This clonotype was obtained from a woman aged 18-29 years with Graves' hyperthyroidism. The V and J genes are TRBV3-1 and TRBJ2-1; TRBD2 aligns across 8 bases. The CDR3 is CASSQGTGLAFNEQFF. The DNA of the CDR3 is TGTGCCAGCAGCCAGGGTACCGGACTAGCCTTCAATGAGCAGTTCTTC.